This T cell receptor beta chain is drawn from a study of control samples from healthy donors and cancer patients. The protocol was immunoSEQ multiplex PCR, while the TCRdb copy is restricted to in-frame clones and leaves out a portion. The sample has about 160,000 clones, approximately 93% seen once. Sequenced: blood. This clonotype was sampled from a middle-aged woman in good health.

For the CDR3, the DNA is TGTGCCAGCAGCGGGGGCGCCGGCGAGCAGTACTTC. It translates to CASSGGAGEQYF. This chain links TRBV5-6 with TRBJ2-7, with D perhaps matching TRBD1 (6 bases). The CDR3 consists of 12 residues. Germline V gives CDR1 SGHDT, CDR2 YYEEEE. Deletions cut 4 bases from V and 6 bases from J, with 11 bases between. Full variable domain (missing parts from reference TRBV5-6 and TRBJ2-7): DAGVTQSPTHLIKTRGQQVTLRCSPKSGHDTVSWYQQALGQGPQFIFQYYEEEERQRGNFPDRFSGHQFPNYSSELNVNALLLGDSALYLCASSGGAGEQYFGPGTRLTVT.